This T cell receptor beta chain comes out of a study of CD8 T cells in ankylosing spondylitis. This clonotype was counted between two and nine times. The target antigen is unknown. V dropped 7 bases and J dropped 6 bases, with 20 bases sitting between them. There are 15 residues in the CDR3. The study's findings and limits: Earlier reports found some motif variants in synovial fluid and blood in reactive arthritis.

Generation of TCR beta libraries employed quantitative 5'-RACE incorporating molecular barcodes. TCRdb re-derived calls from the 5' RACE reads in MiXCR, one entry per CDR3 protein. This table has hundreds of thousands of distinct CDR3 sequences, roughly 32% appearing once. Sequenced input: blood, either unsorted or a sorted T cell fraction (not recorded which). This TCR came from a male donor with ankylosing spondylitis or in good health (not recorded which). The chain is built from TRBV12-3 or TRBV12-4 and TRBJ2-3; D possibly corresponds to TRBD2 (7 bases). The CDR3 DNA reads as TGTGCCAGCACCCAACGTAGGTGGGGGGGCGATACGCAGTATTTT. Its translation is CASTQRRWGGDTQYF.